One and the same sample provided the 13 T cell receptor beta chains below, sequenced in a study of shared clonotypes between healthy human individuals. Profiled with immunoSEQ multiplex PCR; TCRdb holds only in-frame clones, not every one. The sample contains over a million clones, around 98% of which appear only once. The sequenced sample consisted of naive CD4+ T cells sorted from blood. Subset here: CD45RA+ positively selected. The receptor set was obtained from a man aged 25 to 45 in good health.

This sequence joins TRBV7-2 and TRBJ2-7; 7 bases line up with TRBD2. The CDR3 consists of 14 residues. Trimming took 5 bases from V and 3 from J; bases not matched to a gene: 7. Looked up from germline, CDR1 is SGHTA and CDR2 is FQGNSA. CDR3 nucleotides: TGTGCCAGCAGCCATCGGACGGGAGGCTACGAGCAGTACTTC. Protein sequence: CASSHRTGGYEQYF.

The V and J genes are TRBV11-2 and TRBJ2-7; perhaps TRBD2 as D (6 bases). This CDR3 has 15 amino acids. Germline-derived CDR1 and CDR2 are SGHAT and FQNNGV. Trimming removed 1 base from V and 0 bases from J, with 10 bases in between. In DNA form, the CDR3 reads TGTGCCAGCAGCTTAGTCGGGGGTCGCTCCTACGAGCAGTACTTC. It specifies CASSLVGGRSYEQYF.

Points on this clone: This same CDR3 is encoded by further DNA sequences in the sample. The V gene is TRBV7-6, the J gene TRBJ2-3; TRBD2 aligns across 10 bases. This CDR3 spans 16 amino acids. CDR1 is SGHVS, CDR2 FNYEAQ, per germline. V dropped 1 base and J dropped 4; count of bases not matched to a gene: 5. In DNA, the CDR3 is TGTGCCAGCAGCTTAGGGGCTAGCGGGAGTGCAGATACGCAGTATTTT. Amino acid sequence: CASSLGASGSADTQYF. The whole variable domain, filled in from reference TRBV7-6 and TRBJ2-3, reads GAGVSQSPRYKVTKRGQDVALRCDPISGHVSLYWYRQALGQGPEFLTYFNYEAQQDKSGLPNDRFSAERPEGSISTLTIQRTEQRDSAMYRCASSLGASGSADTQYFGPGTRLTVL.

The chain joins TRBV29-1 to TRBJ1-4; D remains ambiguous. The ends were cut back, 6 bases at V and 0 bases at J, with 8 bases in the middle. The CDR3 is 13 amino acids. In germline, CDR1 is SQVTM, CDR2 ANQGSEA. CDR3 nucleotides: TGCAGCGTCTACACAGCAACTAATGAAAAACTGTTTTTT. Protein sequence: CSVYTATNEKLFF.

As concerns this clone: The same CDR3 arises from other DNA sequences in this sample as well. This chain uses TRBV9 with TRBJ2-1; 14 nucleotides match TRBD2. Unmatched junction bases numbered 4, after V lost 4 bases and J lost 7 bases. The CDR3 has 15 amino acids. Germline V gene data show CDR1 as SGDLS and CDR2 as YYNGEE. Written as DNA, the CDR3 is TGTGCCAGCAGCCCCGGACTAGCGGGAGGAAATGAGCAGTTCTTC. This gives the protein CASSPGLAGGNEQFF. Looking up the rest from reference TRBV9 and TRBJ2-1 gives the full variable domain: DSGVTQTPKHLITATGQRVTLRCSPRSGDLSVYWYQQSLDQGLQFLIQYYNGEERAKGNILERFSAQQFPDLHSELNLSSLELGDSALYFCASSPGLAGGNEQFFGPGTRLTVL.

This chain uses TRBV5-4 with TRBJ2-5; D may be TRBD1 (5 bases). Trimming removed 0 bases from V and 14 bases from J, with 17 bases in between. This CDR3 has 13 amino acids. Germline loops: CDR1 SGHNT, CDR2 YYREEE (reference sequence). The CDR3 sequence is CASSLAAVGHHYF. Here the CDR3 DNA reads TGTGCCAGCAGCTTGGCGGCTGTTGGACATCATTACTTC.

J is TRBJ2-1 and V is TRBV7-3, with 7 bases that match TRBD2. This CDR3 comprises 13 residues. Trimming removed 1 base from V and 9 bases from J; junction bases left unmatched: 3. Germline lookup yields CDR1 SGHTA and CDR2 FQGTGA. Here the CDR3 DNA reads TGTGCCAGCAGCTTAAGCGGGAGCTTTGAGCAGTTCTTC. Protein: CASSLSGSFEQFF.

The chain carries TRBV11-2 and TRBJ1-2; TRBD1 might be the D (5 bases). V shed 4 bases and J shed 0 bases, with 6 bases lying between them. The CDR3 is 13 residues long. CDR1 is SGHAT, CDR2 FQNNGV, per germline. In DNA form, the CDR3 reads TGTGCCAGCAGCTCAGGGCCTAACTATGGCTACACCTTC. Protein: CASSSGPNYGYTF.

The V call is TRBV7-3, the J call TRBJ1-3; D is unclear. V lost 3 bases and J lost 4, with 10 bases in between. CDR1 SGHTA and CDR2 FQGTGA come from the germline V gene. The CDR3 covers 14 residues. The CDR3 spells CASSLLGFGNTIYF. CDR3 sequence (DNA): TGTGCCAGCAGCTTGTTAGGGTTCGGAAACACCATATATTTT.

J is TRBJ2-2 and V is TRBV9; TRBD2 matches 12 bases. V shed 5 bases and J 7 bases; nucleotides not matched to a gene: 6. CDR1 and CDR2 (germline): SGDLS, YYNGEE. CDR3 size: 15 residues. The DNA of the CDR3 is TGTGCCAGCAGTCTAGCGGGAGGGCCTTACGGGGAGCTGTTTTTT. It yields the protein CASSLAGGPYGELFF.

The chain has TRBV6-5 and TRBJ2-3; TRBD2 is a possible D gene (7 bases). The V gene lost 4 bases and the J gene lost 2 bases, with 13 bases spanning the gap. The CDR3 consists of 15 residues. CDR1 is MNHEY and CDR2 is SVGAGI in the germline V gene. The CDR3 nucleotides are TGTGCCAGCAGTTTGTTGGGGGGGCACACAGATACGCAGTATTTT. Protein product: CASSLLGGHTDTQYF.

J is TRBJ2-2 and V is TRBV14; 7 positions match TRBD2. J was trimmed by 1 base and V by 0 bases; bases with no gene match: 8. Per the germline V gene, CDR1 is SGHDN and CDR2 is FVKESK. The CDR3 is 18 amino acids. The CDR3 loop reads CASSQDSAGRVNTGELFF. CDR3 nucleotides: TGTGCCAGCAGCCAAGATTCGGCAGGGAGGGTGAACACCGGGGAGCTGTTTTTT.

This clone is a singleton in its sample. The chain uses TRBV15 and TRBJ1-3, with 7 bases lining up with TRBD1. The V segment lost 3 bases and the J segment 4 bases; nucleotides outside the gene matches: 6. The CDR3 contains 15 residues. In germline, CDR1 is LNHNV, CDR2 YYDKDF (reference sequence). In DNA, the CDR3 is TGTGCCACCAGCAGGGGGACAGTGGTCGGAAACACCATATATTTT. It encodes CATSRGTVVGNTIYF.